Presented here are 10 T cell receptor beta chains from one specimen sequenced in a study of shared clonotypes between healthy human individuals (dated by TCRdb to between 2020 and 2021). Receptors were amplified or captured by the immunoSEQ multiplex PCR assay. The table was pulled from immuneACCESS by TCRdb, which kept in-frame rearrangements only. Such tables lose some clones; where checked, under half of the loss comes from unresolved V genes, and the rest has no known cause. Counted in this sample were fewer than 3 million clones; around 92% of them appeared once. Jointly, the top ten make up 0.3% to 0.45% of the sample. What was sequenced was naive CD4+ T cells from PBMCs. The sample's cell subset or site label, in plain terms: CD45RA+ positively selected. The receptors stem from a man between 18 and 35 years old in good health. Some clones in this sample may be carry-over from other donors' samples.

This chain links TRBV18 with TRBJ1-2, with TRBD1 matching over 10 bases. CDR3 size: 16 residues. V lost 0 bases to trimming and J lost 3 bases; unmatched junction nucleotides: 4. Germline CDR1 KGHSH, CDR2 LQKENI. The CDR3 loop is CASSPPGTGADYGYTF. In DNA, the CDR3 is TGTGCCAGCTCACCACCAGGGACAGGGGCTGACTATGGCTACACCTTC.

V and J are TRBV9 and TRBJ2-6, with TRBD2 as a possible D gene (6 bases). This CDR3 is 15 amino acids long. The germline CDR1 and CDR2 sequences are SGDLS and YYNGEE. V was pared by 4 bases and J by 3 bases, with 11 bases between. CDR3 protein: CASSSRDFGANVLTF. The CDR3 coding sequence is TGTGCCAGCAGCTCCCGGGACTTTGGGGCCAACGTCCTGACTTTC.

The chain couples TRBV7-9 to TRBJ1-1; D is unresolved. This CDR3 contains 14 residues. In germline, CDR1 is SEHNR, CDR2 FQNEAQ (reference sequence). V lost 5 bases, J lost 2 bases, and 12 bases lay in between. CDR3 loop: CASSPFGSNTEAFF. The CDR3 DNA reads TGTGCCAGCAGCCCTTTCGGGTCCAACACTGAAGCTTTCTTT.

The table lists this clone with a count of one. This chain's CDR3 is CASSLWGGLAGVEQYF. CDR3 sequence (DNA): TGTGCCAGCAGCTTATGGGGGGGACTAGCGGGAGTCGAGCAGTACTTC. V gene TRBV7-2 combines with J gene TRBJ2-7; 14 bases line up with TRBD2. The CDR3 is 16 residues long. The J segment lost 6 bases and the V segment lost 2 bases, leaving 6 bases of the junction unmatched. Looked up from germline, CDR1 is SGHTA and CDR2 is FQGNSA.

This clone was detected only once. The CDR3 sequence: CASSPGQGTDQPQHF. The CDR3 region has the DNA TGTGCCAGCAGTCCTGGACAGGGGACGGATCAGCCCCAGCATTTT. The J gene is TRBJ1-5, the V gene TRBV6-4; TRBD1 matches 9 bases. V shed 5 bases and J 5 bases; nucleotides not matched to a gene: 7. Germline V lookup: CDR1 MRHNA, CDR2 SNTAGT. The CDR3 covers 15 residues.

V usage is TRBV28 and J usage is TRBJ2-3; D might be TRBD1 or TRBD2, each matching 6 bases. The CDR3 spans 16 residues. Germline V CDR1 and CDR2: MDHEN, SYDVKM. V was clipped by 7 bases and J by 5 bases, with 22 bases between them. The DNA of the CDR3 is TGTGCCAGCAAAACGGGTGGCAAGGGGGGAGTAGATACGCAGTATTTT. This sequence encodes CASKTGGKGGVDTQYF.

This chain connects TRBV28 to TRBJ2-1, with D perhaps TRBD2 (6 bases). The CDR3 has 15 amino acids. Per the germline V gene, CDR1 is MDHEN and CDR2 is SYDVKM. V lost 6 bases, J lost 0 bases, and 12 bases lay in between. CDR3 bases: TGTGCCAGCAGGGGCGGGGCAAGCTCCTACAATGAGCAGTTCTTC. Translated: CASRGGASSYNEQFF.

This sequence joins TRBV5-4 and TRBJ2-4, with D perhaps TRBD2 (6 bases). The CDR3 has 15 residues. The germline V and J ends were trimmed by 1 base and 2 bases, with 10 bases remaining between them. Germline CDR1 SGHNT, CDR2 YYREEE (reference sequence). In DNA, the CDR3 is TGTGCCAGCAGCTTGAACGGGGGTCCCAAAAACATTCAGTACTTC. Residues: CASSLNGGPKNIQYF.

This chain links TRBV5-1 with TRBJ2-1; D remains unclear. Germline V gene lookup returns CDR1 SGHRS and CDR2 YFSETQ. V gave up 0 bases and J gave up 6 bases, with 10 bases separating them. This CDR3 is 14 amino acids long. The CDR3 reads CASSLALVGNEQFF. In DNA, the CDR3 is TGCGCCAGCAGCTTGGCTCTGGTGGGCAATGAGCAGTTCTTC.

This chain's CDR3 is CASSNQGIDTQYF. The CDR3 DNA follows: TGTGCCAGCAGCAACCAGGGGATAGATACGCAGTATTTT. V is TRBV7-2 and J is TRBJ2-3; the D gene is possibly TRBD1 (6 bases). Deletions cut 5 bases from V and 5 bases from J, with 11 bases between. The length of the CDR3 is 13 residues. From germline, CDR1 is SGHTA and CDR2 FQGNSA.